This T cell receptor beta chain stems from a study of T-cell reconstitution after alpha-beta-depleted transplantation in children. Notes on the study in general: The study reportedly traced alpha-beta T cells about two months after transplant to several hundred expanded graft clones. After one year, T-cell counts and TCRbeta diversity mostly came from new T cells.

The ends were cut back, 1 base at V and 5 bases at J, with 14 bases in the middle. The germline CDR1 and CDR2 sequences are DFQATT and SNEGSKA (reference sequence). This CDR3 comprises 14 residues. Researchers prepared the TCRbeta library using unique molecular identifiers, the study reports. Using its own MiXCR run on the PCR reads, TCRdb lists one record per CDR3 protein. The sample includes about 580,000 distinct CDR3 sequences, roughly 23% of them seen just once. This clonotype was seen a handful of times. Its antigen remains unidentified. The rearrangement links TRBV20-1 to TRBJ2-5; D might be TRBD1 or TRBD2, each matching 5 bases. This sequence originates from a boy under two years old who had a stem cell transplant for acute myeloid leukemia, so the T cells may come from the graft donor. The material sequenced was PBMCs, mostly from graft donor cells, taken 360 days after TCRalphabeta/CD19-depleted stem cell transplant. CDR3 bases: TGCAGTGCTAGAGGACGGGGCCGTGGGGAGACCCAGTACTTC. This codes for CSARGRGRGETQYF.